This paragraph reports one T cell receptor beta chain. What it binds is unknown. The CDR3 is 14 residues long. With V trimmed by 3 bases and J by 6 bases, 10 bases remained unmatched. CDR1 DFQATT and CDR2 SNEGSKA come from the germline V gene (reference sequence). Time point of the sample: persistent/refractory GD, antithyroid drugs over 5 years with positive TRAb. The TCR library was made from RNA extracted from PBMCs. With EDTA tubes as the receptacles, 7.5 to 9.5 milliliters of peripheral blood were drawn. This specimen belongs to a study of regulatory T cells in long-lasting Graves disease. The authors built TCR beta libraries using iRepertoire HTBI primers and Arm-PCR of CDR3 regions. Per the study methods: About 62 TRBV and 12 to 15 TRBJ segments were identified across samples. TCRdb analysed the multiplex PCR reads with MiXCR anew, one entry per CDR3 protein. The V and J calls were not made by the authors but by TCRdb's processing. The sample shows about 400,000 distinct CDR3 sequences, less than 25% of them seen only once.

General study points: Persistent disease showed a preference for TRBV28, TRBJ1-2 and TRBJ2-5.

This sequence was found in a female donor with Graves disease. This sample comprised peripheral blood mononuclear cells (PBMCs), obtained when the disease was refractory, from a patient treated with antithyroid drugs. The rearrangement joins TRBV20-1 to TRBJ2-7; 8 nucleotides line up with TRBD1. As DNA, the CDR3 is TGCAGTGCTAGGGCCGGGACAGGCGCACCCGAGCAGTACTTC. Its protein product is CSARAGTGAPEQYF.